This T cell receptor (beta chain) was observed in a study of cytomegalovirus exposure and HLA in healthy donors. Overall study findings and caveats: Testing in vitro showed a few CMV-associated chains specific for CMV antigens. Being indistinguishable, some V segments were excluded, TRBV6-2 and TRBV6-3 among them.

The PCR employed 60 Vbeta primers together with 13 Jbeta primers. TCRdb's copy holds only in-frame clones and misses some; the assay was immunoSEQ multiplex PCR. In the table there are around 170,000 clones, 81% of which are singletons. Trimming took off 2 bases at V and 2 bases at J, with 17 bases between the two ends. Looked up from germline, CDR1 is SGHKS and CDR2 is YYEKEE (reference sequence). There are 16 residues in the CDR3. For this clone: The antigen remains unidentified.

V usage is TRBV5-5 and J usage is TRBJ2-7, with D maybe TRBD2 (6 bases). The source is a man in his forties or fifties in good health and CMV-seronegative. Sequencing was carried out using PBMCs. The CDR3 DNA is TGTGCCAGCAGCTTAGGCATGGAGGGGCCGCCCTACGAGCAGTACTTC. It is translated as CASSLGMEGPPYEQYF.